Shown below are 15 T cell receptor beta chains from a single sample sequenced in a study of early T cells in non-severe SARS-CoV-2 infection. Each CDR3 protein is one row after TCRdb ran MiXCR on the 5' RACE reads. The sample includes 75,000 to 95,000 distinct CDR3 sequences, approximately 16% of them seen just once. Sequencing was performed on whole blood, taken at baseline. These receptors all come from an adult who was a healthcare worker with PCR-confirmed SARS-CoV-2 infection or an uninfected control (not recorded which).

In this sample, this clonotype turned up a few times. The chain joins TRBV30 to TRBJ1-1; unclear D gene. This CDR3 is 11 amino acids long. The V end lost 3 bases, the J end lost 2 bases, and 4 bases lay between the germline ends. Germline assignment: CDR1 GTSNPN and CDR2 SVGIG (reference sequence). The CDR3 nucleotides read TGTGCCTGGAGGGCCAACACTGAAGCTTTCTTT. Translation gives CAWRANTEAFF.

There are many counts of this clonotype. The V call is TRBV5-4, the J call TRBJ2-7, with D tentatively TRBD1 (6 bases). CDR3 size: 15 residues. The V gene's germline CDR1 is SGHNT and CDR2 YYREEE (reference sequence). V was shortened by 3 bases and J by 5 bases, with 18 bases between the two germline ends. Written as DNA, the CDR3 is TGTGCCAGCAGCTCCGCGAACAGGGTTCTCCACGAGCAGTACTTC. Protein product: CASSSANRVLHEQYF.

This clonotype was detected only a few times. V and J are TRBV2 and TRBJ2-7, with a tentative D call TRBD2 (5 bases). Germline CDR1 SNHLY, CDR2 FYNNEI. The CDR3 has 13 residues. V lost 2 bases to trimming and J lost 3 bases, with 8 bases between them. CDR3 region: CASSESGFYEQYF. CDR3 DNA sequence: TGTGCCAGCAGTGAAAGCGGATTCTACGAGCAGTACTTC. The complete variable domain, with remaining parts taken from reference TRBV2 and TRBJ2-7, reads EPEVTQTPSHQVTQMGQEVILRCVPISNHLYFYWYRQILGQKVEFLVSFYNNEISEKSEIFDDQFSVERPDGSNFTLKIRSTKLEDSAMYFCASSESGFYEQYFGPGTRLTVT.

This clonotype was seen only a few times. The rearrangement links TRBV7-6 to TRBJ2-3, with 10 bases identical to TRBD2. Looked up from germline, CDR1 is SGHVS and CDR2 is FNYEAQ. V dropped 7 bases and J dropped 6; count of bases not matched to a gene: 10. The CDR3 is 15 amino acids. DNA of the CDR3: TGTGCCAGCAAGCTCCTAGCGGGAGTCGGGGATACGCAGTATTTT. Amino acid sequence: CASKLLAGVGDTQYF.

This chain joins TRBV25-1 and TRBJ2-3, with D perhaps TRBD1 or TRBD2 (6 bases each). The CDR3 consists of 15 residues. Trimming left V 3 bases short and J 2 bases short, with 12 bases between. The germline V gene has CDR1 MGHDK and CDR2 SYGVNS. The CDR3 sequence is CASSDPGAVTDTQYF. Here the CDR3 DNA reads TGTGCCAGCAGTGATCCGGGGGCAGTCACAGATACGCAGTATTTT.

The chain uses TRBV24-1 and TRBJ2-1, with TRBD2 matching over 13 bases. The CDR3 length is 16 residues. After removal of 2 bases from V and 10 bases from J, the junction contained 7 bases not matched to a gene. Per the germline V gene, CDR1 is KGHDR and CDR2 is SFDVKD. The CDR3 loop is CATSDSQTSGRSEQFF. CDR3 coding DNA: TGTGCCACCAGTGATTCCCAGACTAGCGGGAGGAGCGAGCAGTTCTTC.

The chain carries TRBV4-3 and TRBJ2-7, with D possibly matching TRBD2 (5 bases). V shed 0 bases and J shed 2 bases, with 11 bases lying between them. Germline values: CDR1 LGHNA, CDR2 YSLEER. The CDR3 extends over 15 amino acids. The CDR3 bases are TGCGCCAGCAGCCAAGATCAGGACTCGGCCTACGAGCAGTACTTC. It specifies CASSQDQDSAYEQYF.

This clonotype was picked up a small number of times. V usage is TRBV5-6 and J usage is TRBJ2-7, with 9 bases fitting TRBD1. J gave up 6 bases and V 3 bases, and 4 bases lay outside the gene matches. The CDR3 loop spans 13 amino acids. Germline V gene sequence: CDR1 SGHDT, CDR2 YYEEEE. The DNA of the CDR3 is TGTGCCAGCAGCTGGACAGGGGCTGGCGAGCAGTACTTC. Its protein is CASSWTGAGEQYF.

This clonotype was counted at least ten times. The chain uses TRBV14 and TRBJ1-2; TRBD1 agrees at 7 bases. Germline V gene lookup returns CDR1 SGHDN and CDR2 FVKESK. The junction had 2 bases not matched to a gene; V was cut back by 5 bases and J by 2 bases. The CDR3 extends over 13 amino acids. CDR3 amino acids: CASSETGNYGYTF. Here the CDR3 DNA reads TGTGCCAGCAGCGAGACAGGGAACTATGGCTACACCTTC.

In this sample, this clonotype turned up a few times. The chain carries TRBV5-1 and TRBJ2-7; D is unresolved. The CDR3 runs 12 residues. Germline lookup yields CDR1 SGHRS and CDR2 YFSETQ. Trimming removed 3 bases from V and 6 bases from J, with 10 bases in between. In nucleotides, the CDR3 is TGCGCCAGCAGCTGGACCCCCGGCGAGCAGTACTTC. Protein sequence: CASSWTPGEQYF.

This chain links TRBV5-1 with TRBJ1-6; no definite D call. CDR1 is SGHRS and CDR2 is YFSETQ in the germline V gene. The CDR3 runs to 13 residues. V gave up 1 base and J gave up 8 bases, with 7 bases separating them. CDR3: CASSLKLDSPLHF. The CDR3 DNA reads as TGCGCCAGCAGCTTGAAGTTGGATTCACCCCTCCACTTT.

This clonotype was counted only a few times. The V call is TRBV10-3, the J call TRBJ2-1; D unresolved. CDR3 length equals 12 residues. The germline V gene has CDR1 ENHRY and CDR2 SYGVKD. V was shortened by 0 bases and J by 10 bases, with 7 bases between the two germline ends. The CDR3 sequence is CAISESGWEQFF. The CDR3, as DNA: TGTGCCATCAGTGAGTCTGGTTGGGAGCAGTTCTTC.

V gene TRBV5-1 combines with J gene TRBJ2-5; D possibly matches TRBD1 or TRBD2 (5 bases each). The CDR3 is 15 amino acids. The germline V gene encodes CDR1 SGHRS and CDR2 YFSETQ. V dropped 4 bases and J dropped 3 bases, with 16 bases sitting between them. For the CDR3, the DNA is TGCGCCAGCAGCAGAGCCGGGACCAGTGAAGAGACCCAGTACTTC. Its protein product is CASSRAGTSEETQYF.

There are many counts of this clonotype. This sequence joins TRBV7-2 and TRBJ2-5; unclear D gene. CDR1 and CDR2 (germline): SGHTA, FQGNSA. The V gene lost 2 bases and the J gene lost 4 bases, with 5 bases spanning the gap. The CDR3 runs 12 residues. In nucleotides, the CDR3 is TGTGCCAGCAGCTTACAGCCAGAGACCCAGTACTTC. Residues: CASSLQPETQYF. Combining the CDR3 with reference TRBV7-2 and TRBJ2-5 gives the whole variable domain GAGVSQSPSNKVTEKGKDVELRCDPISGHTALYWYRQSLGQGLEFLIYFQGNSAPDKSGLPSDRFSAERTGGSVSTLTIQRTQQEDSAVYLCASSLQPETQYFGPGTRLLVL.

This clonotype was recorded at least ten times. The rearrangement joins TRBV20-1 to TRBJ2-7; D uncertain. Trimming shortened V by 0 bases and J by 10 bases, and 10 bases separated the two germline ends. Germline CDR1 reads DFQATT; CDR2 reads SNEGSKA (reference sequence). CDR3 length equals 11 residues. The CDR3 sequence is CSAREGYLQYF. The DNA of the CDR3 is TGCAGTGCTAGAGAGGGCTACCTACAGTACTTC.